The 20 T cell receptor beta chains below come from one sample, sequenced in a study of blood T cell repertoires in COVID-19. Sequencing was performed with immunoSEQ multiplex PCR; in TCRdb, only in-frame clones are kept and a portion is missing. The table lists about 180,000 clones, 85% of them singletons. The sample taken for sequencing was PBMCs or T cells enriched from blood (not recorded which). These receptors were obtained from a man in his forties who had recovered from COVID-19.

The rearrangement uses TRBV15 and TRBJ1-2; D not resolved. CDR1 LNHNV and CDR2 YYDKDF come from the germline V gene (reference sequence). The CDR3 is 12 residues long. V was trimmed by 2 bases and J by 4 bases, leaving 5 bases between them. This CDR3 is CATSRNSYGYTF. As DNA, the CDR3 is TGTGCCACCAGCAGAAACAGCTATGGCTACACCTTC. Filled out from reference TRBV15 and TRBJ1-2, the complete variable domain reads DAMVIQNPRYQVTQFGKPVTLSCSQTLNHNVMYWYQQKSSQAPKLLFHYYDKDFNNEADTPDNFQSRRPNTSFCFLDIRSPGLGDTAMYLCATSRNSYGYTFGSGTRLTVV.

The rearrangement joins TRBV7-9 to TRBJ2-2; D perhaps matches TRBD1 (5 bases). The CDR3 contains 15 residues. The V and J ends lost 5 bases and 4 bases respectively, with 14 bases between them. Germline-derived CDR1 and CDR2 are SEHNR and FQNEAQ (reference sequence). The CDR3 is CASSQTRQFTGELFF. The CDR3 nucleotides read TGTGCCAGCAGCCAAACCCGACAGTTCACCGGGGAGCTGTTTTTT.

The V call is TRBV5-1, the J call TRBJ2-5, with TRBD2 matching over 10 bases. CDR1 is SGHRS, CDR2 YFSETQ, per germline. V shed 3 bases and J 5 bases; nucleotides not matched to a gene: 19. CDR3 length equals 19 residues. The CDR3 nucleotides read TGCGCCAGCAGCTCCCGGACAGGGTGGGGAGCGGGAGGGAAGGAGACCCAGTACTTC. Its translation: CASSSRTGWGAGGKETQYF.

V is TRBV7-8 and J is TRBJ2-4; TRBD2 agrees at 9 bases. Trimming took 5 bases from V and 5 from J; bases not matched to a gene: 10. Germline V gives CDR1 SGHVS, CDR2 FQNEAQ. This CDR3 has 16 residues. CDR3: CASSREASGAENIQYF. In nucleotides, the CDR3 is TGTGCCAGCAGCCGAGAGGCTAGCGGGGCGGAAAACATTCAGTACTTC.

This chain links TRBV5-1 with TRBJ1-4; 10 bases match TRBD1. Germline CDR1 SGHRS, CDR2 YFSETQ. The length of the CDR3 is 15 residues. The V gene end was trimmed by 4 bases and the J gene end by 11 bases; junction bases not matched to a gene: 11. This CDR3 is CASSNPGQGSVKLFF. DNA of the CDR3: TGCGCCAGCAGCAATCCGGGACAGGGGAGTGTGAAACTGTTTTTT.

In this sample, this clone turned up a few times. The CDR3 coding sequence is TGTGCCAGTACCCAAACAGGACAGGGAAATCAGCCCCAGCATTTT. It translates to CASTQTGQGNQPQHF. The chain carries TRBV19 and TRBJ1-5; 8 nucleotides align to TRBD1. The CDR3 has 15 residues. Germline V gene data show CDR1 as LNHDA and CDR2 as SQIVND (reference sequence). J lost 4 bases, V lost 7 bases, and 9 bases had no gene match. The variable domain in full, completed from reference TRBV19 and TRBJ1-5, reads DGGITQSPKYLFRKEGQNVTLSCEQNLNHDAMYWYRQDPGQGLRLIYYSQIVNDFQKGDIAEGYSVSREKKESFPLTVTSAQKNPTAFYLCASTQTGQGNQPQHFGDGTRLSIL.

The J gene is TRBJ1-2, the V gene TRBV5-4; D not resolved. CDR1 is SGHNT and CDR2 is YYREEE in the germline V gene (reference sequence). CDR3 size: 13 residues. Between the trimmed V and J ends, which lost 1 base and 9 bases, there was a span of 13 bases. CDR3 nucleotide sequence: TGTGCCAGCAGCTTGCCACCTGCGGTCAGCTACACCTTC. As protein: CASSLPPAVSYTF.

V and J are TRBV7-3 and TRBJ2-2; D perhaps matches TRBD2 (5 bases). V was shortened by 5 bases and J by 0 bases, with 13 bases between the two germline ends. Germline assignment: CDR1 SGHTA and CDR2 FQGTGA. CDR3 size: 16 residues. Written as DNA, the CDR3 is TGTGCCAGCAGCGTCGGGGTGGGTACGAACACCGGGGAGCTGTTTTTT. Translated, it gives CASSVGVGTNTGELFF.

The CDR3 region has the DNA TGTGCCAGCAGTTCCACGACGTTAGCGGGAGGAGGGACAGATACGCAGTATTTT. Protein sequence: CASSSTTLAGGGTDTQYF. The gene calls are TRBV27 and TRBJ2-3; 10 bases agree with TRBD2. Germline V lookup: CDR1 MNHEY, CDR2 SMNVEV (reference sequence). The CDR3 sequence is 18 residues long. The trim removed 4 bases at V and 3 bases at J, leaving 13 bases unmatched.

This clone appeared once. For the CDR3, the DNA is TGTGCCAGCACCCAACCGGAAGAGACCCAGTACTTC. Residues: CASTQPEETQYF. This rearrangement joins TRBV7-9 to TRBJ2-5; D ambiguous. Germline V lookup: CDR1 SEHNR, CDR2 FQNEAQ (reference sequence). The CDR3 runs 12 residues. V was shortened by 7 bases and J by 3 bases, with 9 bases between the two germline ends.

The CDR3 here is CASTISGRRDNEQFF. CDR3 bases: TGTGCCAGCACAATTAGCGGGAGAAGGGACAATGAGCAGTTCTTC. This chain connects TRBV3-1 (or the pseudogene TRBV3-2) to TRBJ2-1, with 9 bases matching TRBD2. The CDR3 covers 15 residues. With 7 bases clipped from V and 5 bases from J, the junction kept 9 bases outside the gene matches. The germline gives CDR1 LGHDT, CDR2 YNNKEL (reference sequence).

The chain has TRBV2 and TRBJ2-6; D possibly corresponds to TRBD1 (6 bases). Germline-derived CDR1 and CDR2 are SNHLY and FYNNEI. CDR3 length equals 15 residues. The germline V and J ends were trimmed by 4 bases and 4 bases, with 11 bases remaining between them. CDR3 coding DNA: TGTGCCAGCAGTGCAACAGGGACCGGGGCCAACGTCCTGACTTTC. This translates into CASSATGTGANVLTF.

This chain connects TRBV5-1 to TRBJ2-7, with 9 bases identical to TRBD1. J lost 5 bases, V lost 5 bases, and 11 bases had no gene match. This CDR3 is 15 amino acids long. Germline CDR1 SGHRS, CDR2 YFSETQ. The CDR3 protein is CASRIQGALSDEQYF. For the CDR3, the DNA is TGCGCCAGCAGAATACAGGGGGCGTTAAGCGACGAGCAGTACTTC.

The rearrangement joins TRBV28 to TRBJ1-2; D is undetermined. This CDR3 has 14 amino acids. CDR1 and CDR2 from the germline V gene are MDHEN and SYDVKM. Deletions cut 6 bases from V and 7 bases from J, with 18 bases between. CDR3 loop: CASSPGSEGGGYTF. The DNA of the CDR3 is TGTGCCAGCAGCCCCGGGTCAGAGGGTGGTGGCTACACCTTC.

J is TRBJ1-3 and V is TRBV7-9; 7 nucleotides align to TRBD1. The CDR3 is 14 amino acids. The germline V gene encodes CDR1 SEHNR and CDR2 FQNEAQ (reference sequence). Trimming removed 7 bases from V and 2 bases from J; junction bases left unmatched: 5. CDR3 amino acids: CASTRDRTGNTIYF. The CDR3 DNA is TGTGCCAGCACCCGGGACAGAACTGGAAACACCATATATTTT.

The chain joins TRBV19 to TRBJ2-7; D might be TRBD1 (6 bases). The CDR3 spans 15 residues. Per the germline V gene, CDR1 is LNHDA and CDR2 is SQIVND (reference sequence). Trimming left V 3 bases short and J 2 bases short, with 14 bases between. CDR3 protein: CASSIIPGATYEQYF. The CDR3 bases are TGTGCCAGTAGTATCATCCCAGGGGCCACCTACGAGCAGTACTTC. Complete variable domain (other parts from reference TRBV19 and TRBJ2-7): DGGITQSPKYLFRKEGQNVTLSCEQNLNHDAMYWYRQDPGQGLRLIYYSQIVNDFQKGDIAEGYSVSREKKESFPLTVTSAQKNPTAFYLCASSIIPGATYEQYFGPGTRLTVT.

This clone has more than one count but fewer than ten. This chain uses TRBV6-5 with TRBJ2-2; tentatively, D is TRBD2 (6 bases). The CDR3 loop spans 15 amino acids. Germline V gives CDR1 MNHEY, CDR2 SVGAGI. Trimming removed 8 bases from V and 4 bases from J, with 17 bases in between. CDR3 coding DNA: TGTGCCAGCTTTCCGACTAGACCCGGCACCGGGGAGCTGTTTTTT. This gives the protein CASFPTRPGTGELFF.

V is TRBV5-5 and J is TRBJ1-1, with unresolved D. CDR1 SGHKS and CDR2 YYEKEE come from the germline V gene (reference sequence). CDR3 length: 14 residues. The V end was cut by 4 bases, the J end by 6 bases, with 16 bases between. The CDR3, as DNA: TGTGCCAGCAGCGGCCAGCACTCCGGGGCTGAAGCTTTCTTT. Encoded protein: CASSGQHSGAEAFF.

CDR3 amino acids: CASSLEGLRFSGANVLTF. DNA of the CDR3: TGCGCCAGCAGCTTGGAGGGACTGCGATTCTCTGGGGCCAACGTCCTGACTTTC. The genes are TRBV5-1 and TRBJ2-6, with TRBD2 as a possible D gene (6 bases). Germline CDR1 is SGHRS and CDR2 is YFSETQ. The length of the CDR3 is 18 residues. Trimming stripped 0 bases from V and 0 bases from J, with 13 bases between.

The rearrangement links TRBV30 to TRBJ1-1; D is possibly TRBD1 (5 bases). Looked up from germline, CDR1 is GTSNPN and CDR2 is SVGIG (reference sequence). V was clipped by 3 bases and J by 7 bases, with 9 bases between them. CDR3 length: 11 amino acids. Here the CDR3 reads CAWSGGYEAFF. In DNA form, the CDR3 reads TGTGCCTGGAGCGGGGGGTATGAAGCTTTCTTT.